Given below is one T cell receptor (beta chain) in context. V was clipped by 8 bases and J by 0 bases; unmatched bases: 4. The CDR3 sequence is 14 residues long. Germline-derived CDR1 and CDR2 are SNHLY and FYNNEI. The table came from immunoSEQ multiplex PCR; TCRdb's copy has only in-frame clones and leaves some out. The sample yields over 200,000 clones, more than 85% seen once. The sample belongs to a study of blood T cell repertoires in COVID-19. Sequenced sample: peripheral blood. The receptor comes from a person aged 18-35 years with COVID-19, enrolled during active disease. This sequence joins TRBV2 and TRBJ2-7; 10 nucleotides match TRBD1. CDR3 region: CASGQGGFSYEQYF. The CDR3, as DNA: TGTGCCAGCGGACAGGGGGGGTTCTCCTACGAGCAGTACTTC.